This TCR beta chain emerged from a study of identical twins. With regard to this clonotype: Its antigen is unidentified.

The CDR3 sequence is 18 residues long. The germline gives CDR1 MGHRA, CDR2 YSYEKL. V was clipped by 6 bases and J by 0 bases; unmatched bases: 9. A universal primer binding site was introduced by template switching. The final cDNA contained unique molecular identifiers. From the 5' RACE reads, TCRdb called clonotypes with MiXCR, one entry per CDR3 protein. The sample lists 1.5 million or so distinct CDR3 sequences, around a third occurring once. Study-wide points: Reduced insertions were recorded for abundant cord blood beta clonotypes, with no such pattern in memory repertoires. These conclusions were based on statistical analysis (cross-sectional, not following the same donors). Out-of-frame TCR alpha sharing observed in monozygotic twins exceeded model estimates.

The TCR sequence derives from a newborn girl in good health. The chain is built from TRBV4-1 and TRBJ2-3, with 13 bases identical to TRBD2. The source material was cord blood. The CDR3 DNA follows: TGCGCCAGCAGTCCAACGGGACTAGCGGGGAAGAGCACAGATACGCAGTATTTT. It encodes CASSPTGLAGKSTDTQYF.